These 8 T cell receptor beta chains originate from one sample sequenced in a study of blood T cell repertoires in COVID-19. Assay used: immunoSEQ multiplex PCR; TCRdb lists only in-frame clones, some missing. In the table there are just under 300,000 clones, roughly 86% of which are singletons. The specimen sequenced was peripheral blood. These receptors originate from a man between 65 and 85 years old with acute or convalescent COVID-19.

The J gene is TRBJ1-5, the V gene TRBV28; TRBD1 aligns across 10 bases. CDR3 length: 16 residues. The J segment lost 4 bases and the V segment lost 5 bases, leaving 8 bases of the junction unmatched. Germline CDR1 reads MDHEN; CDR2 reads SYDVKM. The CDR3 protein is CASSPGDRGGNQPQHF. The CDR3 DNA is TGTGCCAGCAGTCCCGGGGACAGGGGTGGTAATCAGCCCCAGCATTTT. Variable domain in full (rest from reference TRBV28 and TRBJ1-5): DVKVTQSSRYLVKRTGEKVFLECVQDMDHENMFWYRQDPGLGLRLIYFSYDVKMKEKGDIPEGYSVSREKKERFSLILESASTNQTSMYLCASSPGDRGGNQPQHFGDGTRLSIL.

This clone was counted a single time. This rearrangement joins TRBV21-1 to TRBJ1-2; TRBD1 is the table's D call, not checked against the DNA. TRBV21-1 is recorded as a pseudogene. The CDR3 is 14 amino acids. The CDR3 sequence: CASRGQRGIVGYTF. The CDR3 nucleotides are TGTGCCAGCAGGGGACAGCGTGGTATTGTGGGCTACACCTTC.

The chain is built from TRBV7-2 and TRBJ1-2; D is undetermined. This CDR3 is 14 amino acids long. The germline CDR1 and CDR2 sequences are SGHTA and FQGNSA. V shed 4 bases and J shed 4 bases, with 13 bases lying between them. In DNA, the CDR3 is TGTGCCAGCAGCTCGAGTGCCTCTGGCTATGGCTACACCTTC. Translated, it gives CASSSSASGYGYTF.

This chain joins TRBV3-1 (or the pseudogene TRBV3-2) and TRBJ2-2; the D gene is possibly TRBD2 (6 bases). The CDR3 consists of 14 residues. Germline V gene lookup returns CDR1 LGHDT and CDR2 YNNKEL (reference sequence). V lost 3 bases and J lost 3, with 8 bases in between. The CDR3 is CASSHGTYTGELFF. Here the CDR3 DNA reads TGTGCCAGCAGCCACGGGACTTACACCGGGGAGCTGTTTTTT.

This clone was recorded a few times. V and J are TRBV5-4 and TRBJ2-7, with D possibly matching TRBD1 (5 bases). The germline V and J ends were trimmed by 0 bases and 3 bases, with 7 bases remaining between them. The V gene's germline CDR1 is SGHNT and CDR2 YYREEE (reference sequence). The CDR3 covers 13 residues. The CDR3 loop is CASSLGQHYEQYF. The CDR3 nucleotides read TGTGCCAGCAGCTTGGGACAGCACTACGAGCAGTACTTC.

The chain carries TRBV12-3 or TRBV12-4 and TRBJ2-5, with D perhaps matching TRBD2 (6 bases). CDR3 size: 13 residues. V gave up 6 bases and J gave up 4 bases, with 12 bases separating them. CDR3 loop: CASSPGRLETQYF. CDR3 in DNA: TGTGCCAGCAGCCCGGGGAGGTTAGAGACCCAGTACTTC.

The J gene is TRBJ2-7, the V gene TRBV6-5; D perhaps matches TRBD1 (6 bases). Looked up from germline, CDR1 is MNHEY and CDR2 is SVGAGI. The CDR3 loop spans 14 amino acids. Trimming removed 2 bases at V and 6 bases at J, with 14 bases between. CDR3 sequence reads: CASSYLPRGGEQYF. The CDR3 region has the DNA TGTGCCAGCAGTTACCTCCCCCGAGGGGGCGAGCAGTACTTC.

The chain combines TRBV20-1 with TRBJ2-5; TRBD2 matches 10 bases. This CDR3 spans 15 amino acids. Germline V gives CDR1 DFQATT, CDR2 SNEGSKA (reference sequence). V lost 3 bases, J lost 1 base, and 5 bases stayed unmatched. The DNA for the CDR3 is TGCAGTGCTAGTTCTAGCGGGGGACCCCAAGAGACCCAGTACTTC. The encoded protein is CSASSSGGPQETQYF.